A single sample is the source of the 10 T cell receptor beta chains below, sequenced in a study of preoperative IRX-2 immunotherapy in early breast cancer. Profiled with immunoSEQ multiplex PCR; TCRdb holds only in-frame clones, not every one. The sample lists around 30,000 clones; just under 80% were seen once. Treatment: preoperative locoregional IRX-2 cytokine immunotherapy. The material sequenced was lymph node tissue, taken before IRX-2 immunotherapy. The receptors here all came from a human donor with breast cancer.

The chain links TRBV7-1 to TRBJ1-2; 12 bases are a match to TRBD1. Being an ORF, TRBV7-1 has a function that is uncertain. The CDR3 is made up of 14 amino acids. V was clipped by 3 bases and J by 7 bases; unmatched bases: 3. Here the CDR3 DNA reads TGTGCCAGCAGCTCGGGACAGGGGGCGGCTGGCTACACCTTC. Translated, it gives CASSSGQGAAGYTF.

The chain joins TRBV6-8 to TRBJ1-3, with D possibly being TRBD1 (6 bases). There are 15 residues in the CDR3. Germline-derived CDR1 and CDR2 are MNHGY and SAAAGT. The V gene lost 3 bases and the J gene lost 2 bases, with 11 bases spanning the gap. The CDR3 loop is CASSYYRDTGNTIYF. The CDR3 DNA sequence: TGTGCCAGCAGTTATTACAGGGACACTGGAAACACCATATATTTT.

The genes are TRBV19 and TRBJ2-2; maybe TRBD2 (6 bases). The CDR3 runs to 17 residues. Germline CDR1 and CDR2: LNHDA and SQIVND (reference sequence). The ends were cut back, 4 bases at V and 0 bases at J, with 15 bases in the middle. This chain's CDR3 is CASSTNRDLTNTGELFF. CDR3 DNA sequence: TGTGCCAGTAGTACCAACCGGGACTTAACGAACACCGGGGAGCTGTTTTTT.

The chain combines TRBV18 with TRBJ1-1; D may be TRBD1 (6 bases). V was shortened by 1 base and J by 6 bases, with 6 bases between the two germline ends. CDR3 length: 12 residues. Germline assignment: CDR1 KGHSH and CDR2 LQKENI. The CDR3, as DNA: TGTGCCAGCTCACCACAGGGGGCTGAAGCTTTCTTT. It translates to CASSPQGAEAFF.

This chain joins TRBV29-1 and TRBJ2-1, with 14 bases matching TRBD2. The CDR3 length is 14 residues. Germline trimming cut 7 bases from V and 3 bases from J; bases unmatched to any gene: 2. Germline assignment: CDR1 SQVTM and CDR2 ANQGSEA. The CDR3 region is CSAGLAGVYNEQFF. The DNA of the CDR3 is TGCAGCGCGGGACTAGCGGGGGTCTACAATGAGCAGTTCTTC.

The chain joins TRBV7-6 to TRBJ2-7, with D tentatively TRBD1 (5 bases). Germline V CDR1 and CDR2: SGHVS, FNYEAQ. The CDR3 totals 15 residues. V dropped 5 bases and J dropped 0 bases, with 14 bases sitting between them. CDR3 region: CASSLQRGSSYEQYF. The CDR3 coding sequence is TGTGCCAGCAGCCTCCAAAGGGGATCCTCCTACGAGCAGTACTTC. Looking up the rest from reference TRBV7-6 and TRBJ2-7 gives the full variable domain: GAGVSQSPRYKVTKRGQDVALRCDPISGHVSLYWYRQALGQGPEFLTYFNYEAQQDKSGLPNDRFSAERPEGSISTLTIQRTEQRDSAMYRCASSLQRGSSYEQYFGPGTRLTVT.

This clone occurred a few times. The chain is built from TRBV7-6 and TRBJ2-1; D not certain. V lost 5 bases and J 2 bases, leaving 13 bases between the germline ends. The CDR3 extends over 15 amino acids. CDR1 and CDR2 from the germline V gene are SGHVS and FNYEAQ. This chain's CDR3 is CASSLPGGAYNEQFF. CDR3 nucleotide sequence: TGTGCCAGCAGCCTCCCGGGTGGGGCCTACAATGAGCAGTTCTTC. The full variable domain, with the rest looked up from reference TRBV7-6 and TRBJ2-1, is GAGVSQSPRYKVTKRGQDVALRCDPISGHVSLYWYRQALGQGPEFLTYFNYEAQQDKSGLPNDRFSAERPEGSISTLTIQRTEQRDSAMYRCASSLPGGAYNEQFFGPGTRLTVL.

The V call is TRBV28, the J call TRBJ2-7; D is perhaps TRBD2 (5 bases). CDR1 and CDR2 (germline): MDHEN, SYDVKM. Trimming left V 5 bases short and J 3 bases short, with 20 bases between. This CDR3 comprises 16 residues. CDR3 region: CASSPRGTANFYEQYF. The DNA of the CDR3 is TGTGCCAGCAGTCCTCGGGGAACGGCAAACTTCTACGAGCAGTACTTC.

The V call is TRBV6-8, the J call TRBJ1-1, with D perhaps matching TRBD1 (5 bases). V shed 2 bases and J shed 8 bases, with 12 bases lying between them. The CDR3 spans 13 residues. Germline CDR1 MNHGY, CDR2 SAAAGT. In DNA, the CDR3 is TGTGCCAGCAGTTACGGCGGGGCGGGAGAAGCTTTCTTT. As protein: CASSYGGAGEAFF.

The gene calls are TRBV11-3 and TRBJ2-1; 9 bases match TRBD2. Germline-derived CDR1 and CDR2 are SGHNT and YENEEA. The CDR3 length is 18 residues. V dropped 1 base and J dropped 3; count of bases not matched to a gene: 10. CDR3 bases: TGTGCCAGCAGCTTAGGTCCTAGCGGGGTCTCAATCTACAATGAGCAGTTCTTC. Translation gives CASSLGPSGVSIYNEQFF.